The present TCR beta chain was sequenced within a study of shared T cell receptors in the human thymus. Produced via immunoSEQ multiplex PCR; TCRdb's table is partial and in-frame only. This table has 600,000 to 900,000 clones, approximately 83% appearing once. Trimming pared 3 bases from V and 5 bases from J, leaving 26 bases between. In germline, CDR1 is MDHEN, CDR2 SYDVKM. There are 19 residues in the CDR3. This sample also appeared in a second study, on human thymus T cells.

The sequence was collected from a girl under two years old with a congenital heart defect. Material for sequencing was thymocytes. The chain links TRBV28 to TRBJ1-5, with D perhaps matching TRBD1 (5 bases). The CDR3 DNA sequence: TGTGCCAGCAGTTTTTACAGGAAAGGGGCAGGATTAACGGATCAGCCCCAGCATTTT. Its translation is CASSFYRKGAGLTDQPQHF. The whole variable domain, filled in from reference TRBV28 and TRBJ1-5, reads DVKVTQSSRYLVKRTGEKVFLECVQDMDHENMFWYRQDPGLGLRLIYFSYDVKMKEKGDIPEGYSVSREKKERFSLILESASTNQTSMYLCASSFYRKGAGLTDQPQHFGDGTRLSIL.